Below are 19 T cell receptor beta chains sequenced from a single sample in a study of cytomegalovirus exposure and HLA in healthy donors. The PCR had 60 Vbeta and 13 Jbeta primers. The data were produced by immunoSEQ multiplex PCR, yet TCRdb's version contains in-frame clones alone and is incomplete. Of around 300,000 clones in the sample, about 75% are singletons; the top ten hold approximately 2.1%. Sequencing was performed on PBMCs. The receptors derive from a female donor in good health and CMV-seronegative.

This chain connects TRBV2 to TRBJ2-5; 7 nucleotides match TRBD1. The J call may be in error: the DNA end matches TRBJ2-7 better. CDR1 is SNHLY and CDR2 is FYNNEI in the germline V gene. The CDR3 contains 15 residues. CDR3 coding DNA: TGTGCCAGGACTAAAAAGGCAGGGGGATCCTACGAGCAGTACTTC. This sequence encodes CARTKKAGGSYEQYF.

The chain carries TRBV5-5 and TRBJ2-7, with 10 bases aligning to TRBD2. Per germline, CDR1 SGHKS and CDR2 YYEKEE (reference sequence). CDR3 length equals 15 residues. V trimming: 0 bases; J trimming: 7 bases; junction bases outside the gene matches: 7. DNA of the CDR3: TGTGCCAGCAGCTTGGCCAGCGGGAGGGCTCGGGAGCAGTACTTC. Translation: CASSLASGRAREQYF.

The chain carries TRBV28 and TRBJ1-3; 7 bases are shared with TRBD1. Germline V gives CDR1 MDHEN, CDR2 SYDVKM. V trimming: 6 bases; J trimming: 0 bases; junction bases outside the gene matches: 17. The CDR3 totals 19 residues. CDR3 nucleotides: TGTGCCAGCAGCCCCCCGCCGGGACAGTATTCTTTCTCTGGAAACACCATATATTTT. Amino acids: CASSPPPGQYSFSGNTIYF.

CDR3 in amino acids: CASSVNKNEQFF. As DNA, the CDR3 is TGTGCCAGCAGCGTTAACAAAAATGAGCAGTTCTTC. V gene TRBV9 combines with J gene TRBJ2-1; the D is unclear. V was pared by 2 bases and J by 7 bases, with 7 bases between. CDR3 length equals 12 residues. Germline CDR1 SGDLS, CDR2 YYNGEE.

The rearrangement links TRBV5-1 to TRBJ2-3; the match to TRBD2 covers 12 bases. Trimming removed 2 bases from V and 1 base from J; junction bases left unmatched: 5. The CDR3 sequence is 17 residues long. CDR1 is SGHRS, CDR2 YFSETQ, per germline. CDR3 residues: CASSLTRLAGGTDTQYF. The CDR3 coding sequence is TGCGCCAGCAGCTTAACCCGACTAGCGGGAGGCACAGATACGCAGTATTTT.

This clone was observed a few times. Additional DNA sequences in this sample encode the identical CDR3. The chain combines TRBV4-1 with TRBJ2-7; D might be TRBD2 (5 bases). The CDR3 spans 13 residues. Trimming pared 2 bases from V and 1 base from J, leaving 6 bases between. Germline CDR1 reads MGHRA; CDR2 reads YSYEKL. The chain's CDR3 is CASSQTGSYEQYF. The CDR3 region has the DNA TGCGCCAGCAGCCAAACGGGGTCCTACGAGCAGTACTTC.

The chain uses TRBV15 and TRBJ2-7, with 7 bases aligning to TRBD2. V gave up 0 bases and J gave up 5 bases; unmatched junction bases: 10. The CDR3 totals 16 residues. Per the germline V gene, CDR1 is LNHNV and CDR2 is YYDKDF (reference sequence). CDR3 sequence: CATSRDLREGRHEQYF. The DNA for the CDR3 is TGTGCCACCAGCAGAGATTTGAGGGAGGGCCGGCACGAGCAGTACTTC.

The chain's CDR3 is CASRETSGNTIYF. For the CDR3, the DNA is TGTGCCAGCAGGGAGACCTCTGGAAACACCATATATTTT. The chain combines TRBV11-2 with TRBJ1-3; D uncertain. V was cut by 6 bases and J by 0 bases, with 6 bases left in between. This CDR3 has 13 residues. Germline values: CDR1 SGHAT, CDR2 FQNNGV.

Concerning this clone: A read error may produce the germline difference seen at one junction end. The CDR3 bases are TGTGCCATCAGTGAGTCGAAGACAGGGAAAAACAGTGAAGCTTTCTTT. Amino acids: CAISESKTGKNSEAFF. This chain links TRBV10-3 with TRBJ1-1; 7 nucleotides line up with TRBD1. CDR1 and CDR2 (germline): ENHRY, SYGVKD. This CDR3 is built from 16 residues.

The chain joins TRBV7-3 to TRBJ2-7; 7 bases map to TRBD2. This CDR3 comprises 15 residues. Germline-derived CDR1 and CDR2 are SGHTA and FQGTGA. The V segment lost 2 bases and the J segment 2 bases; nucleotides outside the gene matches: 6. The CDR3 nucleotides read TGTGCCAGCAGCTTATTCCCCACTAGCGCCTACGAGCAGTACTTC. Translation: CASSLFPTSAYEQYF.

The chain links TRBV6-1 to TRBJ1-3, with a possible D match to TRBD1 (6 bases). The germline V gene has CDR1 MNHNS and CDR2 SASEGT. The length of the CDR3 is 15 residues. Trimming took 6 bases from V and 2 from J, leaving 14 bases between them. The chain's CDR3 is CASSGQPLPGNTIYF. The CDR3 DNA sequence: TGTGCCAGCAGCGGACAGCCCCTACCTGGAAACACCATATATTTT.

The chain is built from TRBV6-5 and TRBJ1-1; 9 bases line up with TRBD1. V shed 1 base, J shed 5 bases, and the junction held 2 bases outside the gene matches. This CDR3 is 14 amino acids long. The germline gives CDR1 MNHEY, CDR2 SVGAGI. The CDR3 DNA follows: TGTGCCAGCAGTTACTGGACAGGGGAGACTGAAGCTTTCTTT. Amino acids: CASSYWTGETEAFF.

This clone has just one count. This rearrangement joins TRBV7-6 to TRBJ2-3; 11 bases map to TRBD2. The CDR3 contains 18 residues. Per germline, CDR1 SGHVS and CDR2 FNYEAQ. Trimming at V came to 1 base and at J to 11 bases, leaving 17 bases not matched to a gene. The chain's CDR3 is CASSLVRLAGGPAGRQYF. The CDR3 bases are TGTGCCAGCAGCTTAGTCAGGCTAGCGGGAGGCCCTGCCGGGAGGCAGTATTTT.

The rearrangement uses TRBV6-5 and TRBJ2-1; tentatively, D is TRBD2 (6 bases). Germline V gene data show CDR1 as MNHEY and CDR2 as SVGAGI. The CDR3 is 15 amino acids. V was pared by 0 bases and J by 6 bases, with 12 bases between. CDR3 bases: TGTGCCAGCAGTTACTCGACTGCCGGGAGCAATGAGCAGTTCTTC. It specifies CASSYSTAGSNEQFF.

This clone was seen a few times. The chain carries TRBV2 and TRBJ1-1; D uncertain. CDR1 is SNHLY and CDR2 is FYNNEI in the germline V gene. There are 15 residues in the CDR3. Between the trimmed V and J ends, which lost 5 bases and 1 base, there was a span of 14 bases. This CDR3 reads CASSNPMSRNTEAFF. The CDR3 bases are TGTGCCAGCAGTAACCCTATGTCTCGGAACACTGAAGCTTTCTTT.

This clone came up a few times. The J gene is TRBJ1-5, the V gene TRBV18; possibly TRBD1 for D (6 bases). With 2 bases removed from V and 2 bases from J, the gap between germline ends came to 13 bases. Germline V gives CDR1 KGHSH, CDR2 LQKENI. The CDR3 is made up of 16 amino acids. As DNA, the CDR3 is TGTGCCAGCTCACCAGAGGGGCCAGGGGGCAATCAGCCCCAGCATTTT. It encodes CASSPEGPGGNQPQHF.

This clone occurred a few times. The chain carries TRBV6-6 and TRBJ1-2; D uncertain. V lost 6 bases, J lost 6 bases, and 14 bases lay in between. Germline loops: CDR1 MNHNY, CDR2 SVGAGI (reference sequence). The CDR3 contains 13 residues. As DNA, the CDR3 is TGTGCCAGCAGCCTAGGAGCGGGGAATGGCTACACCTTC. It yields the protein CASSLGAGNGYTF.

This chain joins TRBV28 and TRBJ1-1; 7 nucleotides line up with TRBD1. The CDR3 sequence is 15 residues long. V was clipped by 3 bases and J by 1 base; unmatched bases: 5. CDR1 MDHEN and CDR2 SYDVKM come from the germline V gene. The CDR3 nucleotides are TGTGCCAGCAGTTTCTATCGGACAGGGAACACTGAAGCTTTCTTT. Protein sequence: CASSFYRTGNTEAFF.

The chain carries TRBV10-2 and TRBJ1-6; D gene ambiguous. Germline CDR1 and CDR2: WSHSY and SAAADI. The CDR3 is 15 residues long. With 6 bases removed from V and 8 bases from J, the gap between germline ends came to 17 bases. The CDR3 DNA reads TGCGCCAGCAGAAGTACAACAGTCCCTGATTCACCCCTCCACTTT. It yields the protein CASRSTTVPDSPLHF.